This T cell receptor (beta chain) was captured in a study of T cells in Graves' hyperthyroidism and ophthalmopathy. Study observations and caveats: Ophthalmopathy and stable hyperthyroidism were told apart by a 13 V-J model. Most thyroid clonotypes with frequency above 0.001 were detected in blood.

Ophthalmopathy patients had Clinical Activity Score at least 3, NOSPECS grade at least 4, duration under 3 months. Germline CDR1 and CDR2: MDHEN and SYDVKM. CDR3 length: 13 residues. V was clipped by 8 bases and J by 2 bases, with 9 bases between them. This clonotype came up a few times. Its target is unknown. Amplified TCR beta CDR3 regions derived from RNA transcripts. During a first-round RT-PCR of the TCR CDR3, the HTBI primer set was used. TCRdb re-called the multiplex PCR reads with MiXCR, one entry per CDR3 protein. This table holds hundreds of thousands of distinct CDR3 sequences, 20% found once.

The chain is built from TRBV28 and TRBJ2-2, with unresolved D. This receptor was obtained from a young man with Graves' ophthalmopathy. Sequenced: blood. CDR3 sequence reads: CASLPSNTGELFF. CDR3 DNA: TGTGCCAGCTTACCCAGCAACACCGGGGAGCTGTTTTTT. The full variable domain, completed using reference TRBV28 and TRBJ2-2, is DVKVTQSSRYLVKRTGEKVFLECVQDMDHENMFWYRQDPGLGLRLIYFSYDVKMKEKGDIPEGYSVSREKKERFSLILESASTNQTSMYLCASLPSNTGELFFGEGSRLTVL.